Sequencing of this TCR beta chain was carried out in a study of shared clonotypes between healthy human individuals. Study-level findings and limits: Having only a few donors restricted how much genetic and exposure-history diversity was captured. Incompleteness in sorted-subset sequencing, despite large depth, was shown by rarefaction.

Replicate sorted-subset PCRs were loaded with roughly 200 ng DNA, 25,000 to 30,000 T cell genomes. Method: immunoSEQ multiplex PCR; TCRdb's copy keeps in-frame clones and lacks some. The data show over a million clones, around 98% seen once. This CDR3 region has 15 residues. Germline V lookup: CDR1 SGHVS, CDR2 FNYEAQ. The ends lost 5 bases at V and 2 bases at J; junction bases unmatched: 8. Remarks on this clone: Its specificity is unknown.

This receptor was obtained from a man aged 25 to 45 in good health. V and J are TRBV7-6 and TRBJ2-7, with TRBD2 matching 8 bases. The specimen was naive CD4+ T cells sorted from blood. As for subset: CD45RA+ positively selected. The CDR3 DNA is TGTGCCAGCAGCCCAGTACCTAGCGGGCCCTACGAGCAGTACTTC. Residues: CASSPVPSGPYEQYF.